Listed below are T cell receptor beta chains from one sample, sequenced in a study of blood T cell repertoires in COVID-19. Clones were read by immunoSEQ multiplex PCR, and TCRdb kept only the in-frame ones, dropping some. The sample contains roughly 190,000 clones, roughly four fifths of which appear only once. The specimen sequenced was peripheral blood. All receptors derive from a woman aged 70-85 years with active or convalescent COVID-19. Each CDR3 is given with its conserved first and last residue. The order of the fields is V gene, D gene, J gene, CDR3 DNA, CDR3 protein. D genes are given only for firm matches.

TRBV15	-	TRBJ1-5	TGTGCCACCAGCAGGGTGGCAAGGGGGAATCAGCCCCAGCATTTT	CATSRVARGNQPQHF
TRBV14	-	TRBJ2-2	TGTGCCAGCAGCCAAGGGGGACACCTTGACAACACCGGGGAGCTGTTTTTT	CASSQGGHLDNTGELFF
TRBV29-1	TRBD2	TRBJ2-3	TGCAGCGTCTCCCCAGCGGGGGGCACAGATACGCAGTATTTT	CSVSPAGGTDTQYF
TRBV19	-	TRBJ2-6	TGTGCCAGTAGTCCCCGGGACAAAAGCTCTGGGGCCAACGTCCTGACTTTC	CASSPRDKSSGANVLTF
TRBV11-2	TRBD1	TRBJ1-1	TGTGCCAGCAGCTTACAGGGGGCCACTGAAGCTTTCTTT	CASSLQGATEAFF
TRBV10-3	-	TRBJ2-7	TGTGCCATCAGTGACAGGGGAAACCTTTGGTCCTACGAGCAGTACTTC	CAISDRGNLWSYEQYF
TRBV5-1	TRBD1	TRBJ1-1	TGCGCCAGCAGTTGGGGGGGATACGACAGGGGAACTGAAGCTTTCTTT	CASSWGGYDRGTEAFF
TRBV4-1	TRBD2	TRBJ2-1	TGCGCCAGCAGCCAAGAGGCGGGAGGGCCGTACAATGAGCAGTTCTTC	CASSQEAGGPYNEQFF
TRBV28	-	TRBJ1-2	TGTGCCAGCAGTTTAGAGGGCGGGTATCTAAATGGCTACACCTTC	CASSLEGGYLNGYTF
TRBV5-1	TRBD2	TRBJ2-7	TGCGCCAGCAGCGTGACTAGCGGGAGGGCCGTCGAGCAGTACTTC	CASSVTSGRAVEQYF
TRBV29-1	-	TRBJ1-1	TGCAGCGTTCACAGGGCCGGGGCTGAAGCTTTCTTT	CSVHRAGAEAFF
TRBV7-9	-	TRBJ2-3	TGTGCCAGCAGCTTAGCGTGGCAGGGTGCTTGGGATACGCAGTATTTT	CASSLAWQGAWDTQYF
TRBV30	TRBD1	TRBJ1-2	TGTGCCTGGAGTCCCGGACAGGCCTCCTATGGCTACACCTTC	CAWSPGQASYGYTF
TRBV5-1	TRBD2	TRBJ2-7	TGCGCCAGCAGCAAGGGACTAGCCTCCTACGAGCAGTACTTC	CASSKGLASYEQYF
TRBV19	-	TRBJ2-7	TGTGCCAGTAGTATTGGTCCTGGCAGTAACTACGAGCAGTACTTC	CASSIGPGSNYEQYF
TRBV5-1	-	TRBJ2-7	TGCGCCAGCAGCCGTCCGGGACAGGGGAGACTAGCGGCCTACGAGCAGTACTTC	CASSRPGQGRLAAYEQYF
TRBV28	-	TRBJ1-6	TGTGCCAGCAGTTTGCAAGGGGCCGGTAATTCACCCCTCCACTTT	CASSLQGAGNSPLHF
TRBV11-2	-	TRBJ2-5	TGTGCCAGCAGCTTAGGTGCAGCGCGGCAATGGTTTCAAGAGACCCAGTACTTC	CASSLGAARQWFQETQYF
TRBV28	-	TRBJ2-2	TGTGCCATTCCCTCCCCCGGCCTTCGAGGCGGGGAGCTGTTTTTT	CAIPSPGLRGGELFF
TRBV6-2/TRBV6-3	-	TRBJ2-7	TGTGCCAGCAGTTCCCCTGGTGGCCCCTACGAGCAGTACTTC	CASSSPGGPYEQYF